This TCR beta chain was recorded in a study of graft-versus-host responses after intestinal transplantation. In the study overall: Grafts that recipients had were multivisceral, liver-intestinal, or isolated intestinal transplants. All of the recipients had induction that used anti-thymocyte globulin, then tacrolimus and steroids for three to four years.

The germline V gene encodes CDR1 MNHEY and CDR2 SVGAGI. V was trimmed by 2 bases and J by 4 bases, leaving 11 bases between them. The CDR3 consists of 14 residues. TCRdb's copy holds only in-frame clones and misses some; the assay was immunoSEQ multiplex PCR. The top ten hold 4.4% of the sample, which has some 40,000 clones, over 75% seen once. Notes on the study in general: Among recipient marrow samples, GvH clones were found; some appeared first in ileum or blood. Association was observed between peak circulating GvH clone levels and early post-transplant HvG declines.

Concerning this clone: Its specificity is not known.

The chain is built from TRBV6-5 and TRBJ1-2; a weak D match, TRBD1 (5 bases). The source was PBMCs, collected 524 days after transplant. The TCR originated in a human patient who received an intestinal transplant, so some T cells may come from the graft donor. This chain's CDR3 is CASSYSQGSYGYTF. Here the CDR3 DNA reads TGTGCCAGCAGTTACAGTCAGGGCAGCTATGGCTACACCTTC.